The TCR beta chain under discussion was sequenced for a study of T cell responses to AZD1222 COVID-19 vaccine. Libraries were prepared by immunoSEQ multiplex PCR; TCRdb keeps only in-frame clonotypes and omits some of them. Seen here are 200,000 to 300,000 clones, approximately 95% observed once, and the top ten hold less than 0.6%. Only one count was recorded for this clone. What it recognizes is unknown. Study conclusions and caveats: Along spike, vaccine-associated CD4 TCRs were found throughout, with dominance at 160-218 and 743-854. The number of AZD1222 recipients seropositive at baseline was only 6 or 7. Sampling captured repertoires only after the peak T cell response.

The sequences come from peripheral blood, collected on day 0 of AZD1222 vaccination. This sequence was found in an adult in good health.

The DNA for the CDR3 is TGTGCCAGCAGCTTAACGTGGGAGGGTTATGAGCAGTTCTTC. Its protein product is CASSLTWEGYEQFF. V gene TRBV7-3 combines with J gene TRBJ2-1; 7 bases fit TRBD2. CDR1 is SGHTA, CDR2 FQGTGA, per germline. V gave up 0 bases and J gave up 8 bases; unmatched junction bases: 4. This CDR3 has 14 residues.